Shown below are 7 T cell receptor beta chains from a single sample sequenced in a study of CD8+CD57+ T cells in acquired aplastic anemia. Genomic DNA provided the template from which TCR beta VDJ and CDR3 profiles were obtained. Each CDR3 protein gets one entry after TCRdb re-called the reads with MiXCR. The sample holds fewer than 45,000 distinct CDR3 sequences, 76% seen once. The source material was sorted CD4+, CD8+, or CD8+CD57+ T cells (not recorded which) from PBMCs. These receptors all come from a human donor in good health, serving as a control.

Only a few counts were recorded for this clonotype. J is TRBJ1-2 and V is TRBV7-9, with D maybe TRBD1 (5 bases). The germline gives CDR1 SEHNR, CDR2 FQNEAQ (reference sequence). The length of the CDR3 is 12 residues. Between the trimmed V and J ends, which lost 1 base and 8 bases, there was a span of 8 bases. CDR3 DNA sequence: TGTGCCAGCAGCTTAGTGGGGCAGGGCTACACCTTC. It translates to CASSLVGQGYTF.

This chain connects TRBV7-9 to TRBJ2-6; D uncertain. The CDR3 contains 15 residues. Looked up from germline, CDR1 is SEHNR and CDR2 is FQNEAQ (reference sequence). V was clipped by 1 base and J by 2 bases, with 6 bases between them. This CDR3 reads CASSLGVAGANVLTF. The CDR3 DNA reads TGTGCCAGCAGCTTAGGTGTCGCTGGGGCCAACGTCCTGACTTTC.

The sample holds a few counts of this clonotype. The J gene is TRBJ1-5, the V gene TRBV19; unclear D gene. CDR1 is LNHDA, CDR2 SQIVND, per germline (reference sequence). The CDR3 covers 14 residues. The germline V and J ends were trimmed by 3 bases and 6 bases, with 12 bases remaining between them. CDR3 coding DNA: TGTGCCAGTAGTATCGACACCGTTAGTCAGCCCCAGCATTTT. Residues: CASSIDTVSQPQHF.

This sequence joins TRBV19 and TRBJ1-5, with D possibly matching TRBD1 (5 bases). Germline CDR1 reads LNHDA; CDR2 reads SQIVND (reference sequence). The CDR3 length is 15 residues. Trimming took off 5 bases at V and 4 bases at J, with 15 bases between the two ends. The CDR3 coding sequence is TGTGCCAGTAGTGCCTCGGGGTGGGGGAATCAGCCCCAGCATTTT. Encoded protein: CASSASGWGNQPQHF.

The chain employs TRBV10-1 and TRBJ2-7; D is uncertain. V lost 5 bases and J 6 bases, leaving 11 bases between the germline ends. Per the germline V gene, CDR1 is WNHNN and CDR2 is SYGVQD (reference sequence). There are 12 residues in the CDR3. The CDR3 spells CASSLGRGEQYF. Written as DNA, the CDR3 is TGCGCCAGCAGTCTCGGACGTGGCGAGCAGTACTTC.

A few counts support this clonotype. This chain links TRBV20-1 with TRBJ2-1, with D uncertain. The CDR3 runs 14 residues. The germline CDR1 and CDR2 sequences are DFQATT and SNEGSKA (reference sequence). V was shortened by 3 bases and J by 1 base, with 10 bases between the two germline ends. The CDR3 DNA reads as TGCAGTGCTAGTCACAGTAGGTCCTACAATGAGCAGTTCTTC. This encodes CSASHSRSYNEQFF.

The chain has TRBV25-1 and TRBJ2-2, with D unclear. Germline V gene sequence: CDR1 MGHDK, CDR2 SYGVNS. The CDR3 consists of 12 residues. Trimming removed 6 bases at V and 5 bases at J, with 7 bases between. The CDR3 here is CASSLVTGELFF. The CDR3 DNA reads as TGTGCCAGCAGCTTAGTGACCGGGGAGCTGTTTTTT.